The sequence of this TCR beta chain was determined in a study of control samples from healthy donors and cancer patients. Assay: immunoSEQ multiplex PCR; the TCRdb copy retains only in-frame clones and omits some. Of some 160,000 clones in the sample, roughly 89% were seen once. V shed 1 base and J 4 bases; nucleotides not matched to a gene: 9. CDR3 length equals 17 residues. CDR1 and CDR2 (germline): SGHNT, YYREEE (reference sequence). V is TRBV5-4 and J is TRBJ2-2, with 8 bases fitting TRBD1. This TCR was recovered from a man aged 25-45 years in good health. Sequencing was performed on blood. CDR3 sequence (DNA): TGTGCCAGCAGCTTGCCCGCAGACAGGGGAGGCACCGGGGAGCTGTTTTTT. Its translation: CASSLPADRGGTGELFF. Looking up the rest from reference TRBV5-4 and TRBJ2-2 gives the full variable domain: ETGVTQSPTHLIKTRGQQVTLRCSSQSGHNTVSWYQQALGQGPQFIFQYYREEENGRGNFPPRFSGLQFPNYSSELNVNALELDDSALYLCASSLPADRGGTGELFFGEGSRLTVL.